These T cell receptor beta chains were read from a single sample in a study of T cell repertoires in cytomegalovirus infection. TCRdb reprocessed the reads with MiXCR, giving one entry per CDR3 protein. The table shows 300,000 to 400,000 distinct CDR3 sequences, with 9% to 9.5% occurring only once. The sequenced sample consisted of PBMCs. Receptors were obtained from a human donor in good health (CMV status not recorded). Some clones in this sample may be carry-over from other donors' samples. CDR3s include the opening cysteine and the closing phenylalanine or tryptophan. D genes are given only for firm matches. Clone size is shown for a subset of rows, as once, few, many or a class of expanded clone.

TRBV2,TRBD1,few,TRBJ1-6,TGTGCCAGCACGAACAGGGGGCAGTTTGTGTCACCCCTCCACTTT,CASTNRGQFVSPLHF
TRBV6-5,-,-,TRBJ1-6,TGTGCCAGCAGTTACTCGAAATCGGGGAATAATTCACCCCTCCACTTT,CASSYSKSGNNSPLHF
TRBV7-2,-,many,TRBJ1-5,TGTGCCAGCAGCCCCCAGGGGTATCAGCCCCAGCATTTT,CASSPQGYQPQHF
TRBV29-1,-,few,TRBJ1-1,TGCAGCGGGCTACAGGGTATCTCTGAAGCTTTCTTT,CSGLQGISEAFF
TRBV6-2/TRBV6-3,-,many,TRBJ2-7,TGTGCCAGCAGGACTGAAGGTGCGGCCCCATTCTACGAGCAGTACTTC,CASRTEGAAPFYEQYF
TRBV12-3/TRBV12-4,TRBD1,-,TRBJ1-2,TGTGCCAGCACTCTGAGGGGGCACTATGGCTACACCTTC,CASTLRGHYGYTF
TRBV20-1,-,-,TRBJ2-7,TGCAGTGCTAGCAGAGACTCAGGTTACGAGCAGTACTTC,CSASRDSGYEQYF
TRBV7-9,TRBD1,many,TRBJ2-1,TGTGCCAGCACCGATACCGGACAGGACCTCTACAATGAGCAGTTCTTC,CASTDTGQDLYNEQFF
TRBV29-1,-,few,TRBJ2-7,TGCAGCGTTAAAGACAGGAGCTCCTACGAGCAGTACTTC,CSVKDRSSYEQYF
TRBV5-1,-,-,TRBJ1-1,TGCGCCAGCAGCTCGGGGGGGGAGAGAGAAGCTTTCTTT,CASSSGGEREAFF
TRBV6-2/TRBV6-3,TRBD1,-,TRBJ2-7,TGTGCCAGCAGAAAGATCCGGGACAGGTACCTGTACGAGCAGTACTTC,CASRKIRDRYLYEQYF
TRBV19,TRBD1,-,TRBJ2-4,TGTGCCATCCGGAGACAGGGGTCAAACATTCAGTACTTC,CAIRRQGSNIQYF